These T cell receptor beta chains were read from a single sample in a study of T cells in Graves' hyperthyroidism and ophthalmopathy. Each CDR3 protein gets one entry after TCRdb re-called the multiplex PCR reads with MiXCR. Seen here are 450,000 to 600,000 distinct CDR3 sequences, about 20% observed once, and the top ten hold approximately 50%. The sequenced sample was blood. All receptors come from a middle-aged man with Graves' ophthalmopathy. CDR3s include the opening cysteine and the closing phenylalanine or tryptophan. Fields, in order: V gene, J gene, clone size, D gene, CDR3 DNA, CDR3 protein. A D gene is named only where the DNA matches it firmly. The size field is filled for only some rows; it gives once, few, many or a size class.

>TRBV6-1|TRBJ1-1|many|.
TGTGCCAGCAGGCCAGGGGAGGAGGCTGAAGCTTTCTTT
CASRPGEEAEAFF
>TRBV6-2/TRBV6-3|TRBJ2-1|many|TRBD2
TGTGCCAGCAGTCCCTTAGCGGGGACTTCCGGGGGTGAGCAGTTCTTC
CASSPLAGTSGGEQFF
>TRBV7-2|TRBJ2-5|few|.
TGTGCCAGCGCGTCCCAGGGTGGGCGAGAGACCCAGTACTTC
CASASQGGRETQYF
>TRBV3-1|TRBJ2-3|few|TRBD1
TGTGCCAGCAGCCAGGGAGGACACAGGGGGCTTACGCAGTATTTT
CASSQGGHRGLTQYF
>TRBV2|TRBJ2-7|many|TRBD1
TGTGCCAGCAAAACGACAGGGGCCTACGAGCAGTACTTC
CASKTTGAYEQYF
>TRBV12-3/TRBV12-4|TRBJ1-1|many|TRBD1
TGTGCCAGCAGTACCACAGGGGGTGGCACTGAAGCTTTCTTT
CASSTTGGGTEAFF
>TRBV13|TRBJ2-5|.|TRBD2
TGTGCCAGCAGCCCCTGGGCGGGAGCGGACCAAGAGACCCAGTACTTC
CASSPWAGADQETQYF
>TRBV5-1|TRBJ2-6|many|.
TGCGCCAGCAGCGCTGACCTGTTAAGAGCCAACGTCCTGACTTTC
CASSADLLRANVLTF
>TRBV2|TRBJ2-2|many|.
TGTGCCAGCAATACGGAGGCCGGGGAGCTGTTTTTT
CASNTEAGELFF
>TRBV6-1|TRBJ2-1|.|TRBD2
TGTGCCAGCACCCACCAAGGGACTAGCAAGGGGAATGAGCAGTTCTTC
CASTHQGTSKGNEQFF
>TRBV5-1|TRBJ2-5|.|.
TGCGCCAGCAGCTATGGACTAATACGGTTCGAGACCCAGTACTTC
CASSYGLIRFETQYF
>TRBV11-2|TRBJ1-1|few|.
TGTGCCAGCAGCCCCCGTGAGAGGAAGGCTTTCTTT
CASSPRERKAFF
>TRBV27|TRBJ2-7|few|TRBD2
TGTGCCAGCAGACTAGCGGGAGAATCCGAGCAGTACTTC
CASRLAGESEQYF
>TRBV3-1|TRBJ2-7|.|TRBD2
TGTGCCAGCAGAGTGGCGGGAGGCGGGGAGCAGTACTTC
CASRVAGGGEQYF
>TRBV20-1|TRBJ1-1|many|.
TGCAGTGCCTTTCCAGGGGTCGACACTGAAGCTTTCTTT
CSAFPGVDTEAFF
>TRBV6-1|TRBJ2-1|once|.
TGTGCCAGCAGACCCTACCCGACAGGACGGAACAATGAGCAGTTCTTC
CASRPYPTGRNNEQFF
>TRBV18|TRBJ2-3|many|.
TGTGCCAGCTCACCCTTCACAGATACGCAGTATTTT
CASSPFTDTQYF
>TRBV28|TRBJ2-7|many|.
TGTGCCAGTATTTCTGGCCAGGGGAGATACGAGCAGTACTTC
CASISGQGRYEQYF
>TRBV20-1|TRBJ2-1|few|TRBD1
TGCAGTGCTGATCCGGGACAGGGATACAATGAGCAGTTCTTC
CSADPGQGYNEQFF
>TRBV30|TRBJ1-1|.|.
TGTGCCTGGAGTGTACGGGGCAGCGTAGAGGACACTGAAGCTTTCTTT
CAWSVRGSVEDTEAFF
>TRBV29-1|TRBJ2-1|.|.
TGCAGCATTGGAGGTAGCGCGTACAATGAGCAGTTCTTC
CSIGGSAYNEQFF
>TRBV11-2|TRBJ2-5|.|TRBD2
TGTGCCAGCAGCTTTAGCGGGAGGGAACAAGAGACCCAGTACTTC
CASSFSGREQETQYF
>TRBV7-9|TRBJ2-7|.|.
TGTGCCAGCAGCTTCAGGGACCAAATCTACGAGCAGTACTTC
CASSFRDQIYEQYF
>TRBV5-1|TRBJ2-3|.|.
TGCGCCAGCAGCTTGGGCCGGATCACAGATACGCAGTATTTT
CASSLGRITDTQYF
>TRBV4-1|TRBJ2-2|few|.
TGCGCCAGCAGCCAAGGGGTGGGACCTTTGACCGGGGAGCTGTTTTTT
CASSQGVGPLTGELFF
>TRBV28|TRBJ2-3|many|.
TGTGCCAGCGGCTTGAGAACGGACTGGAACAGGGATACGCAGTATTTT
CASGLRTDWNRDTQYF
>TRBV6-7|TRBJ2-4|few|.
TGTGCCAGCAGCCGCGGGCATGGGAGTCAGTACTTC
CASSRGHGSQYF
>TRBV24-1|TRBJ2-1|few|.
TGTGCCACCAGTGATGGGGGCCTAGCGATACTAAACAATGAGCAGTTCTTC
CATSDGGLAILNNEQFF
>TRBV6-1|TRBJ2-5|.|TRBD2
TGTGCCAGCACCAAGCGGGGGGCCATCCAAGAGACCCAGTACTTC
CASTKRGAIQETQYF
>TRBV5-8|TRBJ1-2|many|.
TGTGCCAGCACCACTTGGGGACTGTTCTATGGCTACACCTTC
CASTTWGLFYGYTF
>TRBV6-1|TRBJ2-7|.|TRBD1
TGTGCCACCGAAGACAGGGGGCTTTACGAGCAGTACTTC
CATEDRGLYEQYF
>TRBV10-3|TRBJ1-3|.|TRBD1
TGTGCCATCAGTTGGACAGGTCAATCTGGAAACACCATATATTTT
CAISWTGQSGNTIYF
>TRBV7-3|TRBJ2-1|.|TRBD2
TGTGCCAGCAGCTCTGGACTAGCGGGAGTAGATGAGCAGTTCTTC
CASSSGLAGVDEQFF
>TRBV20-1|TRBJ1-4|many|.
TGCAGTGCTAGAATGCGGTCAGGGGCGGGTGAAAAACTGTTTTTT
CSARMRSGAGEKLFF
>TRBV12-3/TRBV12-4|TRBJ2-1|few|TRBD2
TGTGCCAGCACCCCTAGCGGGGGTCCCTCGGATGAGCAGTTCTTC
CASTPSGGPSDEQFF
>TRBV2|TRBJ2-4|.|.
TGTGCCAGCAGGGGGCCCAAAAACATTCAGTACTTC
CASRGPKNIQYF
>TRBV15|TRBJ1-4|few|.
TGTGCCACCAGCAGAGACAGGGGTGAAAAACTGTTTTTT
CATSRDRGEKLFF
>TRBV3-1|TRBJ1-1|.|.
TGTGCCAGCGGGGCGGGGGGCGAAGCTTTCTTT
CASGAGGEAFF
>TRBV11-2|TRBJ1-3|few|.
TGTGCCAGCAGCCGACAGGCGTCTGGAAACACCATATATTTT
CASSRQASGNTIYF
>TRBV20-1|TRBJ1-5|few|.
TGCAGTGCTAGAGCTGGCATTTCCGGTCAGCCCCAGCATTTT
CSARAGISGQPQHF
>TRBV20-1|TRBJ2-7|many|.
TGCAGTGCTAGAGGACGGCTTATCCCCTCCCATCCGCTCTACGAGCAGTACTTC
CSARGRLIPSHPLYEQYF
>TRBV6-1|TRBJ2-7|few|.
TGTGCCAGCACCGCCACAAGCCCAGGGGCAGTCTACGAGCAGTACTTC
CASTATSPGAVYEQYF
>TRBV12-3/TRBV12-4|TRBJ1-1|.|TRBD1
TGTGCCAGCAGTGGACCTCGAGGGGGCCCAAACACTGAAGCTTTCTTT
CASSGPRGGPNTEAFF
>TRBV5-1|TRBJ2-7|many|TRBD1
TGCGCCAGCAGCTCCAGACAGGGTTACGAGCAGTACTTC
CASSSRQGYEQYF
>TRBV7-8|TRBJ1-4|.|TRBD1
TGTGCCAGCAGCCCAAAGACAGGGGGCATAGGAAAACTGTTTTTT
CASSPKTGGIGKLFF
>TRBV9|TRBJ2-5|.|TRBD2
TGTGCCAGCAGCGTAGAGGGAACTAGCGGGAGGGCCCTCTTACAAGAGACCCAGTACTTC
CASSVEGTSGRALLQETQYF
>TRBV6-5|TRBJ2-2|many|.
TGTGCCAGCAGTTACTACAGGGGAGGAGTAGGGGAGCTGTTTTTT
CASSYYRGGVGELFF
>TRBV19|TRBJ2-1|.|TRBD2
TGTGCCAGATCCGGGACTAGCGGTGAGAGCTCCTACAATGAGCAGTTCTTC
CARSGTSGESSYNEQFF
>TRBV28|TRBJ1-4|.|.
TGTGCCAGCGGTCCTTACGCTAATGAAAAACTGTTTTTT
CASGPYANEKLFF
>TRBV14|TRBJ2-6|.|TRBD1
TGTGCCAGCAGCCGATCCGGGACAGCTAACTCTGGGGCCAACGTCCTGACTTTC
CASSRSGTANSGANVLTF
>TRBV20-1|TRBJ2-7|many|TRBD1
TGCAGTGCTAGACTCAGGGGGCTCTACGAGCAGTACTTC
CSARLRGLYEQYF
>TRBV15|TRBJ2-5|.|TRBD1
TGTGCCACCAGCAGGGGACAGGCCGGGGGGACCCAGTACTTC
CATSRGQAGGTQYF
>TRBV6-1|TRBJ2-2|.|.
TGTGCCAGCAAAAACCACTTGAGCGGGGAGCTGTTTTTT
CASKNHLSGELFF
>TRBV18|TRBJ2-3|many|.
TGTGCCAGCTCACCACTAGTCACAGATACGCAGTATTTT
CASSPLVTDTQYF
>TRBV20-1|TRBJ1-4|.|.
TGCAGTGCTCGGACCCGGGGGGGTGAAAAACTGTTTTTT
CSARTRGGEKLFF
>TRBV7-9|TRBJ1-1|.|TRBD1
TGTGCCAGTAGCCCACAGGGGGCTCAGACTGAAGCTTTCTTT
CASSPQGAQTEAFF